A single sample gave rise to the 18 T cell receptor beta chains below, sequenced in a study of shared clonotypes between healthy human individuals. Sequenced by immunoSEQ multiplex PCR; TCRdb stores in-frame clones only, minus some. The sample carries some 1 million clones, around 75% recorded once. The sequencing input was memory CD4+ T cells sorted from blood. Subset reported: CD45RA-negative fraction. The source is a young man in good health.

Only a few counts were recorded for this clone. The sample holds other DNA sequences that translate to the same CDR3. The chain couples TRBV5-1 to TRBJ1-4; 10 bases match TRBD1. Germline loops: CDR1 SGHRS, CDR2 YFSETQ. This CDR3 contains 14 residues. V lost 7 bases to trimming and J lost 2 bases; unmatched junction nucleotides: 2. The CDR3 sequence is CASSGQGTNEKLFF. The CDR3 region has the DNA TGCGCCAGCTCGGGACAGGGGACTAATGAAAAACTGTTTTTT.

The V call is TRBV2, the J call TRBJ2-7, with TRBD1 identical over 9 bases. The V gene's germline CDR1 is SNHLY and CDR2 FYNNEI. CDR3 length equals 14 residues. J was trimmed by 6 bases and V by 6 bases; bases with no gene match: 9. CDR3 in DNA: TGTGCCAGCAGGAGGCGGGACAGGGATCGCGAGCAGTACTTC. Its translation: CASRRRDRDREQYF. The full variable domain, in which reference TRBV2 and TRBJ2-7 provide the parts outside the CDR3, is EPEVTQTPSHQVTQMGQEVILRCVPISNHLYFYWYRQILGQKVEFLVSFYNNEISEKSEIFDDQFSVERPDGSNFTLKIRSTKLEDSAMYFCASRRRDRDREQYFGPGTRLTVT.

The genes are TRBV18 and TRBJ1-1; D is unclear. There are 15 residues in the CDR3. CDR1 KGHSH and CDR2 LQKENI come from the germline V gene. Trimming removed 1 base from V and 1 base from J, with 10 bases in between. The DNA for the CDR3 is TGTGCCAGCTCACCACTGGAGGGCCCGAACACTGAAGCTTTCTTT. Its protein is CASSPLEGPNTEAFF. The variable domain in full, with the rest retrieved from reference TRBV18 and TRBJ1-1, is NAGVMQNPRHLVRRRGQEARLRCSPMKGHSHVYWYRQLPEEGLKFMVYLQKENIIDESGMPKERFSAEFPKEGPSILRIQQVVRGDSAAYFCASSPLEGPNTEAFFGQGTRLTVV.

This clone has just a few counts. This chain uses TRBV27 with TRBJ1-1, with TRBD1 as a possible D gene (5 bases). The CDR3 loop spans 13 amino acids. V was shortened by 5 bases and J by 14 bases, with 21 bases between the two germline ends. Germline CDR1 reads MNHEY; CDR2 reads SMNVEV (reference sequence). As DNA, the CDR3 is TGTGCCAGCAGTCCCCGGGGGGGGGTGAAAGAGTTCTTT. Its translation is CASSPRGGVKEFF.

In regard to this clone: The junction departs from the called germline gene at one end, perhaps through a read error. The CDR3 here is CASRESGGSGYGYTF. The CDR3 nucleotides read TGTGCCAGCAGAGAATCCGGGGGGAGCGGTTATGGCTACACCTTC. The genes are TRBV25-1 and TRBJ1-2; D is perhaps TRBD1 (5 bases). The length of the CDR3 is 15 residues. Germline values: CDR1 MGHDK, CDR2 SYGVNS.

V gene TRBV7-9 combines with J gene TRBJ1-2; D is unclear. The CDR3 is 13 residues long. V was pared by 5 bases and J by 8 bases, with 15 bases between. Germline V gives CDR1 SEHNR, CDR2 FQNEAQ (reference sequence). CDR3: CASSAVEREGYTF. The DNA of the CDR3 is TGTGCCAGCAGCGCCGTGGAAAGGGAAGGCTACACCTTC. The variable domain in full, with the rest retrieved from reference TRBV7-9 and TRBJ1-2, is DTGVSQNPRHKITKRGQNVTFRCDPISEHNRLYWYRQTLGQGPEFLTYFQNEAQLEKSRLLSDRFSAERPKGSFSTLEIQRTEQGDSAMYLCASSAVEREGYTFGSGTRLTVV.

The chain has TRBV7-2 and TRBJ2-1, with 8 bases fitting TRBD2. Losses at the gene ends were 0 bases for V and 12 bases for J; bases not matched to a gene: 7. CDR3 size: 14 residues. Germline V gene sequence: CDR1 SGHTA, CDR2 FQGNSA. The chain's CDR3 is CASSLALLAGLQFF. The CDR3 nucleotides read TGTGCCAGCAGCTTAGCGCTATTAGCGGGGCTGCAGTTCTTC.

With respect to this clone: The sample contains more than one DNA sequence encoding this CDR3. This chain connects TRBV7-2 to TRBJ2-1, with 10 bases identical to TRBD2. Germline lookup yields CDR1 SGHTA and CDR2 FQGNSA. The CDR3 contains 14 residues. J lost 6 bases, V lost 5 bases, and 4 bases had no gene match. The CDR3 sequence: CASSPGTSVNEQFF. DNA of the CDR3: TGTGCCAGCAGCCCAGGGACTAGCGTCAATGAGCAGTTCTTC. Full variable domain (rest looked up from reference TRBV7-2 and TRBJ2-1): GAGVSQSPSNKVTEKGKDVELRCDPISGHTALYWYRQSLGQGLEFLIYFQGNSAPDKSGLPSDRFSAERTGGSVSTLTIQRTQQEDSAVYLCASSPGTSVNEQFFGPGTRLTVL.

This clone was found once. The CDR3 spells CASSAGTGKTEAFF. As DNA, the CDR3 is TGTGCCAGCAGTGCCGGGACAGGGAAAACTGAAGCTTTCTTT. The rearrangement joins TRBV6-5 to TRBJ1-1; TRBD1 agrees at 9 bases. Germline CDR1 MNHEY, CDR2 SVGAGI. The CDR3 has 14 residues. The V gene end was trimmed by 5 bases and the J gene end by 5 bases; junction bases not matched to a gene: 6.

This chain joins TRBV6-1 and TRBJ1-6; D is unresolved. This CDR3 has 14 amino acids. V gave up 4 bases and J gave up 7 bases, with 11 bases separating them. The V gene's germline CDR1 is MNHNS and CDR2 SASEGT. CDR3 amino acids: CASSAQSLNSPLHF. CDR3 coding DNA: TGTGCCAGCAGTGCCCAAAGTCTAAATTCACCCCTCCACTTT.

The rearrangement joins TRBV30 to TRBJ1-1; D is unresolved. Trimming stripped 4 bases from V and 3 bases from J, with 12 bases between. The germline V gene has CDR1 GTSNPN and CDR2 SVGIG (reference sequence). This CDR3 is 13 amino acids long. The CDR3 nucleotides are TGTGCCTGGACTTTGTGGAGTGACACTGAAGCTTTCTTT. Translation gives CAWTLWSDTEAFF.

CDR3 in amino acids: CASSLGVDTEAFF. The CDR3 region has the DNA TGTGCCAGCAGCCTCGGTGTGGACACTGAAGCTTTCTTT. The V gene is TRBV7-3, the J gene TRBJ1-1; D is unresolved. This CDR3 spans 13 amino acids. CDR1 and CDR2 from the germline V gene are SGHTA and FQGTGA. Trimming removed 5 bases at V and 3 bases at J, with 10 bases between.

V usage is TRBV16 and J usage is TRBJ1-2; D might be TRBD1 (6 bases). Germline CDR1 reads KGHSY; CDR2 reads FQNENV. Trimming stripped 3 bases from V and 0 bases from J, with 11 bases between. The CDR3 has 15 amino acids. CDR3 DNA: TGTGCCAGCAGCCACAACAGGGCGACTAACTATGGCTACACCTTC. Translation: CASSHNRATNYGYTF.

This rearrangement joins TRBV7-9 to TRBJ1-6; D possibly corresponds to TRBD1 (5 bases). V shed 3 bases and J shed 15 bases, with 18 bases lying between them. Germline CDR1 and CDR2: SEHNR and FQNEAQ (reference sequence). The CDR3 is made up of 14 amino acids. The CDR3 loop is CASSFPGTASHLHF. The CDR3 DNA sequence: TGTGCCAGCAGCTTCCCCGGGACCGCCAGCCACCTCCACTTT. Full variable domain (rest looked up from reference TRBV7-9 and TRBJ1-6): DTGVSQNPRHKITKRGQNVTFRCDPISEHNRLYWYRQTLGQGPEFLTYFQNEAQLEKSRLLSDRFSAERPKGSFSTLEIQRTEQGDSAMYLCASSFPGTASHLHFGNGTRLTVT.

This sequence joins TRBV18 and TRBJ2-7; TRBD1 aligns across 8 bases. Germline V gives CDR1 KGHSH, CDR2 LQKENI. Trimming removed 4 bases from V and 7 bases from J; junction bases left unmatched: 3. The CDR3 sequence is 12 residues long. The CDR3 loop reads CASSRDRKEQYF. The DNA for the CDR3 is TGTGCCAGCTCACGGGACAGGAAAGAGCAGTACTTC.

Details on this clone: One junction end does not reproduce the germline sequence, and a read error may be involved. The gene calls are TRBV7-7 and TRBJ2-5; 7 bases align to TRBD1. The V gene's germline CDR1 is SSHAT and CDR2 FNYEAQ (reference sequence). This CDR3 has 14 amino acids. The CDR3 reads CASSLGTAQETQYF. DNA of the CDR3: TGTGCTAGCAGCTTAGGGACAGCCCAAGAGACCCAGTACTTC.

V usage is TRBV4-3 and J usage is TRBJ2-1; TRBD2 is a possible D gene (7 bases). Germline assignment: CDR1 LGHNA and CDR2 YSLEER. The CDR3 spans 18 residues. The V end lost 0 bases, the J end lost 4 bases, and 19 bases lay between the germline ends. The CDR3 region has the DNA TGCGCCAGCAGCCAAGAGGCGGGACTACCCAGGGGTTACAATGAGCAGTTCTTC. Protein: CASSQEAGLPRGYNEQFF.

This chain links TRBV5-6 with TRBJ1-1, with 11 bases lining up with TRBD1. The CDR3 sequence is 16 residues long. After removal of 0 bases from V and 4 bases from J, the junction contained 5 bases not matched to a gene. Germline V gene lookup returns CDR1 SGHDT and CDR2 YYEEEE. CDR3 bases: TGTGCCAGCAGCTTGGCTGGACAGGGGGCGGGCACTGAAGCTTTCTTT. Translated, it gives CASSLAGQGAGTEAFF.